This is a list of T cell receptor beta chains from one sample in a study of cytomegalovirus exposure and HLA in healthy donors. Some clones are missing from TCRdb's copy, which holds only in-frame ones; the method was immunoSEQ multiplex PCR. The profile covers about 69,000 clones, with nearly 96% appearing a single time and over 3.5% taken by the ten largest. Input material: PBMCs. These TCRs come from a woman between 18 and 29 years old in good health and CMV-seropositive. Both conserved end residues are trimmed from each CDR3.

V,CDR3
TRBV9,ASSVDGDGRTEAF
TRBV5-8,ASIAPLETQY
TRBV9,ASSVDPGYPTGELF
TRBV4-3,ASSLGTGSGANVLT
TRBV5-1,ASSTQGTNEKLF
TRBV25-1,ASSDSFPSRVEDTQY
TRBV28,ASSLELNTGELF
TRBV6-5,ASSYRSGSEKLF
TRBV4-3,ASSQGPGVGTDTQY
TRBV6-5,ASQAYEQY
TRBV7-6,ASSPRQGVYEQY
TRBV5-1,ASSLGTGLAGGEQF
TRBV27,ASSWASGTEAF
TRBV13,ASSSGTGEQETQY
TRBV7-3,ASSFLPRTSGYNEQF
TRBV4-1,ASSQGAGLAGGTDTQY
TRBV9,ASSVGPGGSNQPQH
TRBV19,ASSNGGNQPQH
TRBV6-5,ASSSRSRGYEQY
TRBV5-1,ASSRVLGTGQYDAASYNEQF
TRBV27,ASSWTGFAPYEQY
TRBV29-1,SVAGASGRSY
TRBV5-4,ASSFRIAGGRTGELF
TRBV5-1,ASSAGHLETQY
TRBV11-3,ASSLGGIGLGGTEAF
TRBV4-3,ASSQGLAGYSSYEQY
TRBV9,ASSVDQGNTIY
TRBV5-5,ASSHLDRQNTEAF
TRBV28,ASSPAGLAAGANVLT